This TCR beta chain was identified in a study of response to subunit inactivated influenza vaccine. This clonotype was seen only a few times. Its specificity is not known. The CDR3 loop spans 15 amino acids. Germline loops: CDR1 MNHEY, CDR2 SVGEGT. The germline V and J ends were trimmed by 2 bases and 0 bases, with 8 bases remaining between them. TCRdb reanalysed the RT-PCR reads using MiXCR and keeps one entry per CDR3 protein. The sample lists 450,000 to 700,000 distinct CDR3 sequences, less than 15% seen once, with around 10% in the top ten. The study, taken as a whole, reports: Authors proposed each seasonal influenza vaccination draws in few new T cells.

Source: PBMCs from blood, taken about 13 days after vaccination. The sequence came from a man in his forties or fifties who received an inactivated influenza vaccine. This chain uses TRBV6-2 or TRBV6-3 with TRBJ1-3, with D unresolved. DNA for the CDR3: TGTGCCAGCAGTTACGGGCGGAGCTCTGGAAACACCATATATTTT. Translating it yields CASSYGRSSGNTIYF.